A selection of T cell receptor beta chains follows, all from one sample in a study of blood T cell repertoires in COVID-19. The table came from immunoSEQ multiplex PCR; TCRdb's copy has only in-frame clones and leaves some out. The sample lists more than 150,000 clones, approximately 90% occurring once. Sequencing was performed on PBMCs or T cells enriched from blood (not recorded which). The receptors were sampled from a woman aged 25 to 45 who had recovered from COVID-19. CDR3s include the opening cysteine and the closing phenylalanine or tryptophan. Fields, in order: clone size, J gene, V gene, D gene, CDR3 length, CDR3 protein, CDR3 DNA. D genes are given only for firm matches. Expanded clones get a size class; other rows say once, few or many, or leave the size out.

>once|TRBJ1-4|TRBV5-1|TRBD1|15
CASSLWAQGDEKLFF
TGCGCCAGCAGCTTGTGGGCGCAGGGGGATGAAAAACTGTTTTTT
>.|TRBJ2-5|TRBV3-1/TRBV3-2|TRBD2|16
CASSPGLAGGQETQYF
TGTGCCAGCAGCCCGGGACTAGCGGGGGGCCAAGAGACCCAGTACTTC
>.|TRBJ1-1|TRBV5-1|TRBD1|13
CASSLGQGAEAFF
TGCGCCAGCAGCTTGGGACAGGGCGCTGAAGCTTTCTTT
>.|TRBJ1-1|TRBV6-2/TRBV6-3|.|16
CASSYSGLPADTEAFF
TGTGCCAGCAGTTACTCAGGGCTCCCAGCGGACACTGAAGCTTTCTTT
>.|TRBJ1-2|TRBV13|TRBD1|16
CASSLAGRTGGPGYTF
TGTGCCAGCAGCTTAGCAGGGCGGACAGGGGGCCCTGGCTACACCTTC
>.|TRBJ2-1|TRBV4-2|TRBD2|15
CASSQGEGLANEQFF
TGTGCCAGCAGCCAAGGGGAAGGACTAGCCAATGAGCAGTTCTTC
>.|TRBJ1-3|TRBV5-1|.|16
CASSLAVGVSGNTIYF
TGCGCCAGCAGCTTGGCGGTAGGGGTCTCTGGAAACACCATATATTTT
>.|TRBJ1-1|TRBV12-5|TRBD1|13
CASQDREDTEAFF
TGTGCTAGTCAAGACAGGGAAGACACTGAAGCTTTCTTT
>.|TRBJ2-1|TRBV7-2|.|17
CASSLELFGAGYNEQFF
TGTGCCAGCAGCTTAGAGCTCTTTGGGGCCGGCTACAATGAGCAGTTCTTC
>.|TRBJ1-3|TRBV7-9|TRBD1|19
CASSLGFRDRPFSGNTIYF
TGTGCCAGCAGCTTAGGGTTCCGGGACAGACCGTTCTCTGGAAACACCATATATTTT
>.|TRBJ2-5|TRBV11-2|.|15
CASSSGRGPQETQYF
TGTGCCAGCAGCTCGGGCAGGGGTCCCCAAGAGACCCAGTACTTC
>.|TRBJ2-7|TRBV5-6|TRBD2|15
CASSATSGPSYEQYF
TGTGCCAGCAGCGCGACTAGCGGCCCCTCCTACGAGCAGTACTTC
>.|TRBJ1-6|TRBV5-1|TRBD1|21
CASSLNTAGGRVSSYNSPLHF
TGCGCCAGCAGCTTGAACACTGCAGGGGGCCGCGTGAGCTCCTATAATTCACCCCTCCACTTT
>once|TRBJ2-1|TRBV5-4|.|13
CASSLNRYSEQFF
TGTGCCAGCAGCTTGAACAGGTATAGTGAGCAGTTCTTC
>.|TRBJ2-7|TRBV5-1|TRBD2|16
CASSSGTSGSRYEQYF
TGCGCCAGCAGCTCAGGGACTAGCGGGAGCAGGTACGAGCAGTACTTC
>.|TRBJ2-1|TRBV4-3|.|15
CASSQVDPGYNEQFF
TGCGCCAGCAGCCAAGTAGATCCCGGTTACAATGAGCAGTTCTTC
>.|TRBJ2-7|TRBV12-3/TRBV12-4|.|11
CASSFSYEQYF
TGTGCCAGCAGCTTCTCCTACGAGCAGTACTTC
>.|TRBJ1-2|TRBV20-1|TRBD1|15
CSASQRTGVYYGYTF
TGCAGTGCTAGTCAAAGGACAGGGGTCTACTATGGCTACACCTTC
>.|TRBJ1-2|TRBV5-1|TRBD1|17
CASSLGQGAVLRYGYTF
TGCGCCAGCAGCTTGGGACAGGGGGCGGTCCTCAGATATGGCTACACCTTC
>once|TRBJ2-5|TRBV27|TRBD2|16
CASSLSSGRVGETQYF
TGTGCCAGCAGTTTATCTAGCGGGAGGGTAGGAGAGACCCAGTACTTC
>.|TRBJ2-3|TRBV10-3|TRBD2|16
CAIASGRASSTDTQYF
TGTGCCATCGCTAGCGGGAGGGCCTCTAGCACAGATACGCAGTATTTT
>.|TRBJ2-1|TRBV7-3|.|12
CASSEGPNEQFF
TGTGCCAGCAGCGAGGGCCCCAATGAGCAGTTCTTC
>.|TRBJ2-7|TRBV6-5|.|15
CASSWTGTPSYEQYF
TGTGCCAGCAGTTGGACCGGGACACCCTCCTACGAGCAGTACTTC
>.|TRBJ2-7|TRBV11-3|.|12
CASSSTSYEQYF
TGTGCCAGCAGCTCTACGAGCTACGAGCAGTACTTC
>.|TRBJ1-1|TRBV28|TRBD1|16
CASSSGGYDMNTEAFF
TGTGCCAGCAGTTCAGGGGGATATGATATGAACACTGAAGCTTTCTTT
>.|TRBJ1-1|TRBV9|.|14
CASSPGNRGTEAFF
TGTGCCAGCAGCCCGGGGAACCGGGGGACTGAAGCTTTCTTT
>.|TRBJ2-5|TRBV12-5|TRBD2|14
CASGVGGGQETQYF
TGTGCTAGTGGTGTTGGGGGGGGCCAAGAGACCCAGTACTTC
>few|TRBJ1-2|TRBV2|TRBD1|14
CASSELTGNYGYTF
TGTGCCAGCAGTGAACTGACAGGGAACTATGGCTACACCTTC
>.|TRBJ2-4|TRBV2|TRBD2|13
CASRGTSKNIQYF
TGTGCCAGCAGGGGGACTAGTAAAAACATTCAGTACTTC
>.|TRBJ1-4|TRBV15|.|16
CATSRDLIAGDGKLFF
TGTGCCACCAGCAGAGATCTTATTGCAGGGGACGGAAAACTGTTTTTT
>.|TRBJ1-4|TRBV29-1|.|14
CSVEVTATNEKLFF
TGCAGCGTTGAAGTTACAGCAACTAATGAAAAACTGTTTTTT
>.|TRBJ1-5|TRBV13|.|15
CASSLQGYSNQPQHF
TGTGCCAGCAGCTTACAGGGTTATAGCAATCAGCCCCAGCATTTT
>.|TRBJ1-2|TRBV27|.|14
CASSSSPLGGGYTF
TGTGCCAGCAGCTCCTCTCCCCTCGGCGGTGGCTACACCTTC
>.|TRBJ2-7|TRBV11-1|.|15
CASSLGGDPTYEQYF
TGTGCCAGCAGCTTAGGGGGGGACCCTACCTACGAGCAGTACTTC
>.|TRBJ1-2|TRBV7-9|.|14
CASSLVGTSYGYTF
TGTGCCAGCAGCTTAGTGGGCACTTCCTATGGCTACACCTTC
>.|TRBJ2-5|TRBV7-3|.|14
CASSLWGQGETQYF
TGTGCCAGCAGCTTATGGGGGCAGGGAGAGACCCAGTACTTC
>.|TRBJ1-1|TRBV19|.|15
CASSLTGRENTEAFF
TGTGCCAGTAGCTTAACAGGGAGGGAGAACACTGAAGCTTTCTTT
>.|TRBJ1-6|TRBV3-1/TRBV3-2|TRBD1|14
CASSEGTVRKPLHF
TGTGCCAGCAGCGAAGGGACAGTAAGAAAGCCCCTCCACTTT
>.|TRBJ2-2|TRBV2|TRBD1|14
CASSRQGDTGELFF
TGTGCCAGCAGCCGGCAGGGGGACACCGGGGAGCTGTTTTTT
>.|TRBJ1-2|TRBV6-5|TRBD1|15
CASSYSRQGIRGYTF
TGTGCCAGCAGTTACTCGAGACAGGGTATTAGGGGCTACACCTTC
>.|TRBJ1-5|TRBV6-2/TRBV6-3|.|14
CASSPTLPNQPQHF
TGTGCCAGCAGCCCGACACTGCCCAATCAGCCCCAGCATTTT
>.|TRBJ2-1|TRBV21-1|.|16
CASSPLAKISDDEQFF
TGTGCCAGCAGCCCACTAGCGAAGATATCTGACGATGAGCAGTTCTTC
>.|TRBJ1-1|TRBV7-2|.|14
CASSQPTGFTEAFF
TGTGCCAGCAGCCAACCGACAGGTTTCACTGAAGCTTTCTTT
>.|TRBJ2-1|TRBV11-3|TRBD1|15
CASSLQGQGGGEQFF
TGTGCCAGCAGCTTACAAGGACAGGGAGGCGGTGAGCAGTTCTTC
>.|TRBJ1-3|TRBV30|.|16
CAWSVWQGSSGNTIYF
TGTGCCTGGAGTGTTTGGCAGGGCAGCTCTGGAAACACCATATATTTT
>many|TRBJ1-6|TRBV2|.|18
CASRDRTLRNDYNSPLHF
TGTGCCAGCAGGGACAGAACCTTAAGGAACGACTATAATTCACCCCTCCACTTT
>.|TRBJ2-6|TRBV27|TRBD2|17
CASSLSGDYSGANVLTF
TGTGCCAGCAGTTTATCGGGGGACTACTCTGGGGCCAACGTCCTGACTTTC
>.|TRBJ2-7|TRBV13|TRBD1|14
CASSSRDRDLEQYF
TGTGCCAGCAGCTCCCGGGACAGGGACCTCGAGCAGTACTTC